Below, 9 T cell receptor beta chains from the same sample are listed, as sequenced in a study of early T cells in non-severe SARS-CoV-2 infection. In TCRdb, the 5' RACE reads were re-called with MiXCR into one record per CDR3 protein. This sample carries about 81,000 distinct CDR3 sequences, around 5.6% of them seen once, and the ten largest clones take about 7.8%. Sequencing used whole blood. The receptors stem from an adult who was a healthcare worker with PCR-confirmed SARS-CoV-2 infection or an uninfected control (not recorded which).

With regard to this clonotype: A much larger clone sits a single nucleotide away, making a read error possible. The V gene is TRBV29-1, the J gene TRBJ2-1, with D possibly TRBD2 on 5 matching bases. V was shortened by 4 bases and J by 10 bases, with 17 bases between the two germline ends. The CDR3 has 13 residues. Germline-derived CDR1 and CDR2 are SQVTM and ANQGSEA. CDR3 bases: TGCAGCGTTGTCCGGGGTGGTATGCAAGAGCAGTTCTTC. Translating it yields CSVVRGGMQEQFF.

The CDR3 region is CASSPGLARGTEQFF. In DNA form, the CDR3 reads TGTGCCAGCAGCCCCGGACTAGCGCGGGGTACGGAGCAGTTCTTC. The chain has TRBV6-2 or TRBV6-3 and TRBJ2-1; 9 nucleotides agree with TRBD2. V was clipped by 6 bases and J by 10 bases; unmatched bases: 13. The germline V gene encodes CDR1 MNHEY and CDR2 SVGEGT. The CDR3 runs 15 residues.

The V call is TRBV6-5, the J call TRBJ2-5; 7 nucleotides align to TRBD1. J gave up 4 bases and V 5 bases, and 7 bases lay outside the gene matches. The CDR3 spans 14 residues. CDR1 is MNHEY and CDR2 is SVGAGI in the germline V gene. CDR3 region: CASSGRQGGETQYF. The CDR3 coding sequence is TGTGCCAGCAGTGGGAGACAGGGTGGAGAGACCCAGTACTTC.

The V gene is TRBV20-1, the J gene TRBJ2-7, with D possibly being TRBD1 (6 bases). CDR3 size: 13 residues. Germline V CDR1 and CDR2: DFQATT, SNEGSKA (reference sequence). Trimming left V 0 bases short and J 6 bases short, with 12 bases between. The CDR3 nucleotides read TGCAGTGCTAGAGATTACAGGGACCCCGAGCAGTACTTC. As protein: CSARDYRDPEQYF.

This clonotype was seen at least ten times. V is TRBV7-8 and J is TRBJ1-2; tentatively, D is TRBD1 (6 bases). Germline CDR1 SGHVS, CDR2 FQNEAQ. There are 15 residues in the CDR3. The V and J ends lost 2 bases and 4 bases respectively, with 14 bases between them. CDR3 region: CASSLKGGRGYGYTF. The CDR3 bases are TGTGCCAGCAGCTTAAAAGGGGGGCGCGGCTATGGCTACACCTTC.

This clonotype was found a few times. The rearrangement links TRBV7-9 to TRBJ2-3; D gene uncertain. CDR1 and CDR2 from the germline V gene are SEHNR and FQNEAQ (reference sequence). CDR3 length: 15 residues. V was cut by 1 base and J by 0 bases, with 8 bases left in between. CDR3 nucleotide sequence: TGTGCCAGCAGCTTAGGGATCCAAAGCACAGATACGCAGTATTTT. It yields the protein CASSLGIQSTDTQYF.

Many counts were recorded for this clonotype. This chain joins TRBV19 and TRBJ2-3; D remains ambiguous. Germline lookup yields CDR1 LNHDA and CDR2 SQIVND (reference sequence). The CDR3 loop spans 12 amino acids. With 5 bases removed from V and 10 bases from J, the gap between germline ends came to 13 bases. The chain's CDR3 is CASSPTGEAQYF. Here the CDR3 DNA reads TGTGCCAGTAGTCCCACTGGTGAGGCGCAGTATTTT. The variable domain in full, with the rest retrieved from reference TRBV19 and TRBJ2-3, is DGGITQSPKYLFRKEGQNVTLSCEQNLNHDAMYWYRQDPGQGLRLIYYSQIVNDFQKGDIAEGYSVSREKKESFPLTVTSAQKNPTAFYLCASSPTGEAQYFGPGTRLTVL.

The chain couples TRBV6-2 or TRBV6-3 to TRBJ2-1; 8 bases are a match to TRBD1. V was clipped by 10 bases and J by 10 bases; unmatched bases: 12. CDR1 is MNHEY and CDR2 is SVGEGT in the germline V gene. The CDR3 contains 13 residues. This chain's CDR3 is CAIRGTGLVEQFF. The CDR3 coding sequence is TGTGCCATCCGGGGGACAGGTCTCGTGGAGCAGTTCTTC.

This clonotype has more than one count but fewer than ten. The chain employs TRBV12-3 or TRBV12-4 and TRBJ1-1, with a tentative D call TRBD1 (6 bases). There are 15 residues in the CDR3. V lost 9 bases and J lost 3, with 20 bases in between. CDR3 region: CASLISRGFDTEAFF. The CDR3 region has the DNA TGTGCCAGTCTTATATCCAGGGGATTTGACACTGAAGCTTTCTTT.